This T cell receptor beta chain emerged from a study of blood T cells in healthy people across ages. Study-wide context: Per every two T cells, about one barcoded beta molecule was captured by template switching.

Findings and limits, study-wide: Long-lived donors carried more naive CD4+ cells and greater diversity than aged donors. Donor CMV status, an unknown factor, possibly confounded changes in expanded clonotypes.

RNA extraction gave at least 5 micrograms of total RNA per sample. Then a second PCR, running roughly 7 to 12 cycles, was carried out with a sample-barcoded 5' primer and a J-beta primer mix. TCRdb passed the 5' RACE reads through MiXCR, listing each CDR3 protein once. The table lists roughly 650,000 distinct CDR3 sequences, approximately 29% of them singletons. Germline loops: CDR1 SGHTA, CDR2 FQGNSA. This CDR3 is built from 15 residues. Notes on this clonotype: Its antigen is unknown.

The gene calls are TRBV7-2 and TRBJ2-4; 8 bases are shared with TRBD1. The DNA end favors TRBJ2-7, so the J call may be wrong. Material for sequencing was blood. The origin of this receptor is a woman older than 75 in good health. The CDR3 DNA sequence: TGTGCCAGCAGCTCCGACAGGGGCGTCTCCTACGAGCAGTACTTC. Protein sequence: CASSSDRGVSYEQYF.